This paragraph reports one TCR beta chain. TCRdb keeps only in-frame clones here, not all; method: immunoSEQ multiplex PCR. The data contain over 2 million clones, around 95% of them singletons. This sample stems from a study of shared clonotypes between healthy human individuals. CDR1 is MNHEY, CDR2 SVGAGI, per germline. V lost 2 bases to trimming and J lost 2 bases, with 11 bases between them. This CDR3 is built from 15 residues. This clonotype was sampled from a man between 18 and 29 years old in good health. Sample: naive CD4+ T cells sorted from blood. The subset denotes: CD45RA+ positively selected. The V call is TRBV6-5, the J call TRBJ2-3; D perhaps matches TRBD1 (6 bases). CDR3 sequence: CASSYGTGHTDTQYF. In DNA, the CDR3 is TGTGCCAGCAGTTACGGGACGGGACACACAGATACGCAGTATTTT.